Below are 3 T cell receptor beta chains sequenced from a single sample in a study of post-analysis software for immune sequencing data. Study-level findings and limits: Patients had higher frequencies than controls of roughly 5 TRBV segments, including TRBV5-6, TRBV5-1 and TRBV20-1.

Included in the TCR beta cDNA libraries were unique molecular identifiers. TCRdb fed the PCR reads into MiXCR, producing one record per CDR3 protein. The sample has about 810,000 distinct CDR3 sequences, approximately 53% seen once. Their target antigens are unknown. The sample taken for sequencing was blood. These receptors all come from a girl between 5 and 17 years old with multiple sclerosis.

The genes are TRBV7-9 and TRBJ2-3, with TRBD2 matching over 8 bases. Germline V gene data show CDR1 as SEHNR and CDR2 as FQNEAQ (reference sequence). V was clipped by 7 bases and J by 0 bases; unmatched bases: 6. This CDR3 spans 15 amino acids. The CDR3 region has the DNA TGTGCCAGCACCCTTAGCGGGACTAGCACAGATACGCAGTATTTT. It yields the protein CASTLSGTSTDTQYF.

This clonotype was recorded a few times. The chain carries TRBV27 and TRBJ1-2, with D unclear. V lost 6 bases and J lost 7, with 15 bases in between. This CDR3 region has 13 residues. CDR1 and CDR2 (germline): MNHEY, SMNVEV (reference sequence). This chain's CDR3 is CASSPAKWGGYTF. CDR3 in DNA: TGTGCCAGCAGCCCGGCCAAGTGGGGTGGCTACACCTTC.

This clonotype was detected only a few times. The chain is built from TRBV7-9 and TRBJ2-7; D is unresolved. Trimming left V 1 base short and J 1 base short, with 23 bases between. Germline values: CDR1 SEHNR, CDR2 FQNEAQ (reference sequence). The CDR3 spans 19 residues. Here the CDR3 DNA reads TGTGCCAGCAGCTTAGGACTTCAGGTTCAGCCGCCCATTTCCTACGAGCAGTACTTC. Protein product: CASSLGLQVQPPISYEQYF.